Each of the 30 T cell receptor beta chains below was sequenced from the same sample in a study of graft-versus-host responses after intestinal transplantation. Here immunoSEQ multiplex PCR was the method, and the copy in TCRdb shows in-frame clones only, minus some. The data show roughly 5,500 clones, roughly 32% seen once. Sequencing used alloreactive CD4+ T cells from a mixed lymphocyte reaction culture, obtained before transplantation. As to subset: CFSE-low proliferating T cells sorted from roughly 6-day pre-transplant mixed lymphocyte reaction (GvH or HvG direction). These receptors were taken from a human patient who was an organ donor for intestinal transplantation.

This sequence joins TRBV6-5 and TRBJ2-3; possibly TRBD1 for D (6 bases). CDR3 length: 13 residues. Deletions cut 11 bases from V and 0 bases from J, with 12 bases between. Germline loops: CDR1 MNHEY, CDR2 SVGAGI. The CDR3 DNA sequence: TGTGCCTGCCGGGACACTAGCACAGATACGCAGTATTTT. Translated: CACRDTSTDTQYF.

The chain joins TRBV19 to TRBJ1-2, with D possibly being TRBD1 (6 bases). This CDR3 comprises 11 residues. The V gene's germline CDR1 is LNHDA and CDR2 SQIVND (reference sequence). The V end lost 5 bases, the J end lost 11 bases, and 12 bases lay between the germline ends. CDR3 DNA sequence: TGTGCCAGTAGTGAGGACAGACCATACACCTTC. This codes for CASSEDRPYTF.

This clone turned up a few times. Just one base apart from a much larger clone, this may be a read error. The chain uses TRBV2 and TRBJ1-2; D is uncertain. Germline V gene sequence: CDR1 SNHLY, CDR2 FYNNEI. The CDR3 loop spans 14 amino acids. CDR3 residues: CACSEELTSYGYTF. The CDR3 nucleotides read TGTGCCTGCAGTGAAGAGCTCACTTCCTATGGCTACACCTTC. Using reference TRBV2 and TRBJ1-2 for the parts outside the CDR3, the full variable domain is EPEVTQTPSHQVTQMGQEVILRCVPISNHLYFYWYRQILGQKVEFLVSFYNNEISEKSEIFDDQFSVERPDGSNFTLKIRSTKLEDSAMYFCACSEELTSYGYTFGSGTRLTVV.

This clone was found once. J is TRBJ1-1 and V is TRBV7-7; 7 bases agree with TRBD1. Germline CDR1 and CDR2: SSHAT and FNYEAQ (reference sequence). After removal of 5 bases from V and 1 base from J, the junction contained 1 base not matched to a gene. The CDR3 is made up of 13 amino acids. The CDR3 DNA is TGTGCCAGCAGCCGGGACAGGAACACTGAAGCTTTCTTT. Its translation: CASSRDRNTEAFF.

This clone came up a few times. The V and J genes are TRBV18 and TRBJ1-1, with 7 nucleotides matching TRBD1. The germline gives CDR1 KGHSH, CDR2 LQKENI. The length of the CDR3 is 15 residues. Trimming removed 4 bases from V and 2 bases from J; junction bases left unmatched: 7. Written as DNA, the CDR3 is TGTGCCAGCTCACGTCAGACAGGGTCTAACACTGAAGCTTTCTTT. This sequence encodes CASSRQTGSNTEAFF.

J is TRBJ1-5 and V is TRBV6-1, with D maybe TRBD1 (5 bases). This CDR3 has 15 amino acids. Trimming pared 6 bases from V and 7 bases from J, leaving 19 bases between. Germline CDR1 is MNHNS and CDR2 is SASEGT. The CDR3 DNA is TGTGCCAGCAGCGCAGGGACGGTTCTAGGACAGCCCCAGCATTTT. This codes for CASSAGTVLGQPQHF.

This clone was seen a handful of times. One base away lies a much larger clone, so this may be a sequencing read error. The same CDR3 also results from other DNA sequences found in this sample. The chain joins TRBV11-1 to TRBJ2-2; D unclear. Trimming removed 0 bases from V and 6 bases from J, with 11 bases in between. Germline V gene data show CDR1 as SGHAT and CDR2 as FQDESV (reference sequence). This CDR3 comprises 15 residues. The CDR3 nucleotides are TGTGCCAGCAGCTTAGCGGGTGGGCTAGCCGGGGAGCTGTTTTTT. It yields the protein CASSLAGGLAGELFF.

This clone was seen once. The chain uses TRBV27 and TRBJ2-2; unclear D gene. Germline V lookup: CDR1 MNHEY, CDR2 SMNVEV (reference sequence). This CDR3 has 13 amino acids. The V end was cut by 2 bases, the J end by 0 bases, with 1 base between. The DNA of the CDR3 is TGTGCCAGCAGTTTAGCGAACACCGGGGAGCTGTTTTTT. Its translation is CASSLANTGELFF.

The chain employs TRBV7-9 and TRBJ2-7; 7 bases map to TRBD2. With V trimmed by 5 bases and J by 0 bases, 13 bases remained unmatched. The CDR3 has 17 amino acids. In germline, CDR1 is SEHNR, CDR2 FQNEAQ (reference sequence). DNA of the CDR3: TGTGCCAGCAGCCCCCACGTAGTAGCGGGTGGCTCCTACGAGCAGTACTTC. This encodes CASSPHVVAGGSYEQYF.

V usage is TRBV10-1 and J usage is TRBJ2-7; no reliable D call. There are 13 residues in the CDR3. With 1 base removed from V and 1 base from J, the gap between germline ends came to 5 bases. Germline loops: CDR1 WNHNN, CDR2 SYGVQD (reference sequence). CDR3: CASSEFWSYEQYF. The CDR3 DNA reads TGCGCCAGCAGTGAGTTCTGGTCCTACGAGCAGTACTTC.

V is TRBV28 and J is TRBJ1-3, with D perhaps TRBD1 (6 bases). Trimming took 3 bases from V and 2 from J, leaving 11 bases between them. Germline CDR1 is MDHEN and CDR2 is SYDVKM. CDR3 length: 15 residues. The CDR3 loop reads CASSFTGNTGNTIYF. Here the CDR3 DNA reads TGTGCCAGCAGTTTTACAGGGAACACTGGAAACACCATATATTTT. The full variable domain, its missing parts supplied by reference TRBV28 and TRBJ1-3, is DVKVTQSSRYLVKRTGEKVFLECVQDMDHENMFWYRQDPGLGLRLIYFSYDVKMKEKGDIPEGYSVSREKKERFSLILESASTNQTSMYLCASSFTGNTGNTIYFGEGSWLTVV.

The rearrangement links TRBV11-2 to TRBJ2-1, with 9 bases identical to TRBD2. Trimming removed 1 base from V and 8 bases from J; junction bases left unmatched: 9. This CDR3 comprises 16 residues. Germline CDR1 and CDR2: SGHAT and FQNNGV. In nucleotides, the CDR3 is TGTGCCAGCAGCTTAGGCAGGCGGGAGGGCTTATATGAGCAGTTCTTC. Translated: CASSLGRREGLYEQFF.

Judged by abundance, this clone is medium-sized (0.01 to 0.1%). The chain uses TRBV18 and TRBJ1-1, with no clear D. The V and J ends lost 1 base and 5 bases respectively, with 17 bases between them. The CDR3 runs 16 residues. Germline V CDR1 and CDR2: KGHSH, LQKENI. CDR3 residues: CASSPLPTTFGTEAFF. For the CDR3, the DNA is TGTGCCAGCTCACCACTCCCGACAACCTTTGGGACTGAAGCTTTCTTT.

The V gene is TRBV7-2, the J gene TRBJ2-5; 7 bases align to TRBD1. Trimming at V came to 5 bases and at J to 2 bases, leaving 2 bases not matched to a gene. The CDR3 consists of 13 residues. Per germline, CDR1 SGHTA and CDR2 FQGNSA. The CDR3 DNA follows: TGTGCCAGCAGCATCAGGGGGCAAGAGACCCAGTACTTC. Protein: CASSIRGQETQYF. The full variable domain, with the rest looked up from reference TRBV7-2 and TRBJ2-5, is GAGVSQSPSNKVTEKGKDVELRCDPISGHTALYWYRQSLGQGLEFLIYFQGNSAPDKSGLPSDRFSAERTGGSVSTLTIQRTQQEDSAVYLCASSIRGQETQYFGPGTRLLVL.

This sequence joins TRBV5-5 and TRBJ1-1, with 8 bases aligning to TRBD1. CDR3 size: 14 residues. J lost 5 bases, V lost 0 bases, and 3 bases had no gene match. CDR1 and CDR2 from the germline V gene are SGHKS and YYEKEE (reference sequence). CDR3 bases: TGTGCCAGCAGCTTGGAGGACAGGGTAACTGAAGCTTTCTTT. Amino acid sequence: CASSLEDRVTEAFF.

The chain employs TRBV5-1 and TRBJ2-7; TRBD1 or TRBD2 may be the D gene (6 bases each). Trimming shortened V by 1 base and J by 1 base, and 12 bases separated the two germline ends. This CDR3 spans 15 amino acids. Germline assignment: CDR1 SGHRS and CDR2 YFSETQ. This CDR3 reads CASSLIGGGSYEQYF. Here the CDR3 DNA reads TGCGCCAGCAGCTTGATCGGGGGCGGGTCCTACGAGCAGTACTTC.

The table lists this clone with a few counts. The chain recombines TRBV10-3 with TRBJ2-3, with 11 nucleotides matching TRBD2. The length of the CDR3 is 15 residues. J lost 4 bases, V lost 0 bases, and 0 bases had no gene match. Germline CDR1 and CDR2: ENHRY and SYGVKD. The CDR3 region is CAISESSGGADTQYF. The CDR3 DNA sequence: TGTGCCATCAGTGAGTCTAGCGGGGGGGCAGATACGCAGTATTTT.

This clone has just one count. This chain uses TRBV11-1 with TRBJ1-2; 11 nucleotides align to TRBD1. This CDR3 comprises 15 residues. Germline V gives CDR1 SGHAT, CDR2 FQDESV (reference sequence). With V trimmed by 4 bases and J by 4 bases, 5 bases remained unmatched. The CDR3 loop reads CASSWGQGDGYGYTF. In DNA form, the CDR3 reads TGTGCCAGCAGCTGGGGACAGGGGGATGGCTATGGCTACACCTTC. The full variable domain, in which reference TRBV11-1 and TRBJ1-2 provide the parts outside the CDR3, is EAEVAQSPRYKITEKSQAVAFWCDPISGHATLYWYRQILGQGPELLVQFQDESVVDDSQLPKDRFSAERLKGVDSTLKIQPAELGDSAMYLCASSWGQGDGYGYTFGSGTRLTVV.

This clone was seen more than once but under ten times. The chain carries TRBV9 and TRBJ2-2, with 14 bases that match TRBD2. This CDR3 is 18 amino acids long. Germline loops: CDR1 SGDLS, CDR2 YYNGEE. The V segment lost 4 bases and the J segment 2 bases; nucleotides outside the gene matches: 7. The CDR3 loop is CASSPRLAGGPNTGELFF. Written as DNA, the CDR3 is TGTGCCAGCAGCCCTCGACTAGCGGGGGGGCCCAACACCGGGGAGCTGTTTTTT.

In this sample, this clone is medium-sized. The DNA of the CDR3 is TGCGCCAGCAGTGAGTCGCAGAGGGTCGCAGATACGCAGTATTTT. It specifies CASSESQRVADTQYF. The rearrangement uses TRBV10-1 and TRBJ2-3; maybe TRBD2 (5 bases). The CDR3 totals 15 residues. Germline lookup yields CDR1 WNHNN and CDR2 SYGVQD (reference sequence). Trimming removed 0 bases at V and 4 bases at J, with 11 bases between.

This chain links TRBV11-2 with TRBJ2-5, with D possibly TRBD2 on 7 matching bases. Per the germline V gene, CDR1 is SGHAT and CDR2 is FQNNGV. The CDR3 consists of 13 residues. Here the CDR3 reads CASSRGAGETQYF. CDR3 bases: TGTGCTTCAAGCCGGGGGGCAGGAGAGACCCAGTACTTC.

This clone was picked up a small number of times. The CDR3 nucleotides are TGTGCCAGCAGTTACTCCTACAATGAGCAGTTCTTC. Its translation is CASSYSYNEQFF. The V call is TRBV6-6, the J call TRBJ2-1; D gene unclear. Germline CDR1 MNHNY, CDR2 SVGAGI (reference sequence). Trimming took 0 bases from V and 3 from J, leaving 0 bases between them. The CDR3 spans 12 residues.

This clone has more than one count but fewer than ten. This chain links TRBV4-2 with TRBJ2-7; TRBD2 matches at 7 bases. Germline V gene data show CDR1 as LGHNA and CDR2 as YNFKEQ. The trim removed 0 bases at V and 5 bases at J, leaving 4 bases unmatched. The CDR3 consists of 14 residues. CDR3 nucleotide sequence: TGTGCCAGCAGCCAAGAGGGGGGGAGCGACGAGCAGTACTTC. This translates into CASSQEGGSDEQYF.

A word on this clone: Since a far larger clone is one base different, this is likely a read error. The chain couples TRBV6-1 to TRBJ2-7; D might be TRBD1 or TRBD2, each matching 5 bases. The CDR3 has 13 residues. V was pared by 7 bases and J by 2 bases, with 12 bases between. Germline V gives CDR1 MNHNS, CDR2 SASEGT. The CDR3 sequence: CASTVRGAYEQYF. The CDR3 DNA follows: TGTGCCAGCACCGTCCGGGGCGCCTACGAGCAGTACTTC.

By its share, this clone is medium-sized. The chain links TRBV5-1 to TRBJ2-3; 16 bases fit TRBD2. CDR3 length: 21 residues. Per germline, CDR1 SGHRS and CDR2 YFSETQ. V shed 3 bases and J 7 bases; nucleotides not matched to a gene: 20. The CDR3 here is CASSWGGPGTSGRAAFNTQYF. CDR3 DNA: TGCGCCAGCAGCTGGGGAGGACCCGGGACTAGCGGGAGGGCCGCGTTCAATACGCAGTATTTT.

This clone appeared a few times. The J gene is TRBJ2-2, the V gene TRBV21-1. TRBV21-1 is noted as a pseudogene. The CDR3 contains 16 residues. The CDR3 loop reads CASSKGKDLNTGELFF. The CDR3 DNA reads as TGTGCCAGCAGCAAAGGGAAAGATTTGAACACCGGGGAGCTGTTTTTT.

The chain has TRBV5-4 and TRBJ2-1, with 10 bases lining up with TRBD2. Trimming cost V 0 bases and J 6 bases; bases outside gene matches: 9. The CDR3 loop spans 17 amino acids. CDR1 and CDR2 (germline): SGHNT, YYREEE (reference sequence). CDR3 sequence: CASSLDQRGGFFNEQFF. As DNA, the CDR3 is TGTGCCAGCAGCTTGGATCAGCGGGGGGGCTTTTTCAATGAGCAGTTCTTC.

Relative to its sample, this clone is large. The genes are TRBV19 and TRBJ1-5; D is perhaps TRBD1 (5 bases). Trimming took off 3 bases at V and 9 bases at J, with 18 bases between the two ends. This CDR3 has 15 amino acids. Germline CDR1 is LNHDA and CDR2 is SQIVND (reference sequence). The CDR3 DNA follows: TGTGCCAGTAGTATTGGAACGGGACTCTTATCGCCCCAGCATTTT. Its protein is CASSIGTGLLSPQHF.

This clone has just a few counts. V usage is TRBV18 and J usage is TRBJ2-5; D uncertain. Germline V gene lookup returns CDR1 KGHSH and CDR2 LQKENI. Trimming stripped 8 bases from V and 1 base from J, with 11 bases between. This CDR3 has 13 residues. The CDR3 region has the DNA TGTGCCAGCGCCCAGGTAGGCCAAGAGACCCAGTACTTC. Translation: CASAQVGQETQYF.

The chain joins TRBV5-6 to TRBJ2-7; TRBD1 agrees at 11 bases. The germline gives CDR1 SGHDT, CDR2 YYEEEE. The CDR3 runs to 15 residues. V was pared by 3 bases and J by 3 bases, with 5 bases of the junction left unmatched. CDR3 sequence reads: CASSYLGTGGYEQYF. CDR3 in DNA: TGTGCCAGCAGCTACCTTGGGACAGGGGGCTACGAGCAGTACTTC.